The rows below give T cell receptor beta chains drawn from one sample of a study of cytomegalovirus exposure and HLA in healthy donors. Method: immunoSEQ multiplex PCR; TCRdb's copy keeps in-frame clones and lacks some. Altogether roughly 86,000 clones are present, about 75% being singletons, with the ten largest covering about 6.4%. The sample consisted of PBMCs. The source is a female donor in good health and CMV-seronegative. Each CDR3 is given with its conserved first and last residue. Fields, in order: V gene, J gene, D gene, clone size, CDR3 protein, CDR3 DNA. D genes are given only for firm matches. Some rows mark clone size as missing; the rest say once, few, many or name a class of expanded clone.

TRBV7-2	TRBJ2-7	TRBD1	few	CASSQQHGQGGSEQYF	TGTGCCAGCAGCCAGCAACACGGACAGGGGGGTAGCGAGCAGTACTTC
TRBV30	TRBJ2-7	.	.	CAWSTSLGPTGQYF	TGTGCCTGGAGCACCAGTTTGGGGCCGACGGGGCAGTACTTC
TRBV28	TRBJ2-7	.	.	CASSLNQGYEQYF	TGTGCCAGCAGTCTAAACCAGGGATACGAGCAGTACTTC
TRBV28	TRBJ1-5	.	.	CASSFGPQSSNQPQHF	TGTGCCAGCAGTTTTGGTCCGCAGTCTAGCAATCAGCCCCAGCATTTT
TRBV28	TRBJ2-7	TRBD2	.	CASGTTSGGVHEQYF	TGTGCCAGCGGGACAACGAGCGGGGGGGTACACGAGCAGTACTTC
TRBV11-2	TRBJ1-2	.	.	CASSQIQGSYGYTF	TGTGCCAGCAGCCAGATTCAGGGGAGCTATGGCTACACCTTC
TRBV4-1	TRBJ1-1	.	once	CASRGPLMNTEAFF	TGCGCCAGCAGGGGGCCTCTTATGAACACTGAAGCTTTCTTT
TRBV5-1	TRBJ1-4	TRBD1	.	CASSPGTGRFEKLFF	TGCGCCAGCAGCCCCGGGACAGGGAGGTTTGAAAAACTGTTTTTT
TRBV5-4	TRBJ2-7	TRBD1	.	CASSLARGTGGKKQYF	TGTGCCAGCAGCTTGGCCAGGGGGACAGGGGGAAAGAAGCAGTACTTC
TRBV28	TRBJ1-5	TRBD1	.	CASSLHLGTGNQPQHF	TGTGCCAGCAGTCTGCATTTGGGGACAGGAAATCAGCCCCAGCATTTT
TRBV5-1	TRBJ1-1	TRBD1	.	CASSSGQGDRNTEAFF	TGCGCCAGCAGCTCGGGACAGGGGGACCGGAACACTGAAGCTTTCTTT